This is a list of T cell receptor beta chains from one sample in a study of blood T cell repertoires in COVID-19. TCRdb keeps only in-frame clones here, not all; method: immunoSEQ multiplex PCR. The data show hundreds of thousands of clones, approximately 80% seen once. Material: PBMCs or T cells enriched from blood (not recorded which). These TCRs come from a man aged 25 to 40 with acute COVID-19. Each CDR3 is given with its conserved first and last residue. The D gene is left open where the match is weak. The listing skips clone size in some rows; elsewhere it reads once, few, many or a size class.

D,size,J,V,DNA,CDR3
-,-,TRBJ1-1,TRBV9,TGTGCCAGCAGCGGAAACCCCAAAACTAAAACTGAAGCTTTCTTT,CASSGNPKTKTEAFF
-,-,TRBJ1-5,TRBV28,TGTGCCAGCGGTAGCTGGGGGGATCAGCCCCAGCATTTT,CASGSWGDQPQHF
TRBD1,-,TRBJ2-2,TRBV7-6,TGTGCCAGCAGCTTAGGGGACAGGGAAGACGGGGAGCTGTTTTTT,CASSLGDREDGELFF
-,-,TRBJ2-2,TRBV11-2,TGTGCCAGCAGTAAGGCAGGCGTGAACACCGGGGAGCTGTTTTTT,CASSKAGVNTGELFF
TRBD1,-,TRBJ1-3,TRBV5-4,TGTGCCAGCAGCTTATCCGGGACAGGGGGCGCGAGGGGAAACACCATATATTTT,CASSLSGTGGARGNTIYF
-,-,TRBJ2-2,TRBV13,TGTGCCAGCAGCTCCTCACCTCTGGGACTCCTGAACACCGGGGAGCTGTTTTTT,CASSSSPLGLLNTGELFF
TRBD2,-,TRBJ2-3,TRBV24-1,TGTGCCACCAGTTACAGACGGGGTGGGGGGGGCACAGATACGCAGTATTTT,CATSYRRGGGGTDTQYF
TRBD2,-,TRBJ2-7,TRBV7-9,TGTGCCAGCAGCTTAGGGACTAGCGGGGTCCAGGGGGAGCAGTACTTC,CASSLGTSGVQGEQYF
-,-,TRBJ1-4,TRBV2,TGTGCCAGCAGTGATGTCTCGAGGAAAAGTGGGGAAAAACTGTTTTTT,CASSDVSRKSGEKLFF
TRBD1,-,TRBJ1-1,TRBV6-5,TGTGCCAGCATTGCAGGGGGGAACACTGAAGCTTTCTTT,CASIAGGNTEAFF
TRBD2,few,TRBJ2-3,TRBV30,TGTGCCTGGAGTTTCGTGTCTAGCGGGGGGCGTACGCAGTATTTT,CAWSFVSSGGRTQYF
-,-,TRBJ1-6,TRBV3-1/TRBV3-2,TGTGCCAGCAGCCAGACATGGGTAAATTCACCCCTCCACTTT,CASSQTWVNSPLHF
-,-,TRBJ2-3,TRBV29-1,TGCAGCGTTGAGAAGGGGTTGGGGGATACGCAGTATTTT,CSVEKGLGDTQYF
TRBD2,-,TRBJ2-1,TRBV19,TGTGCCAGTAGTACGGGGGGAACTCGGGAGCAGTTCTTC,CASSTGGTREQFF
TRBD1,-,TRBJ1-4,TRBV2,TGTGCCGGACAGGGCGCAACTAATGAAAAACTGTTTTTT,CAGQGATNEKLFF
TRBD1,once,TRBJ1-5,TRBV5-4,TGTGCCAGCAGCGTCGGGACGGGACAGGACAATCAGCCCCAGCATTTT,CASSVGTGQDNQPQHF
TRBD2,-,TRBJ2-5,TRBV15,TGTGCCACCAGCCGGGGACTAGCGGGGACCCAAGAGACCCAGTACTTC,CATSRGLAGTQETQYF
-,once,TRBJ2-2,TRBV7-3,TGTGCCAGCAGCTTAACTCCAGGGGCCGGGGAGCTGTTTTTT,CASSLTPGAGELFF
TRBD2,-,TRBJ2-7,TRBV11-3,TGTGCCAGCAGCTCTATTTCGCGGGGGGGGTACGAGCAGTACTTC,CASSSISRGGYEQYF
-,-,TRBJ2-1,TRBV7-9,TGTGCCAGCAGGACGGACAGCCGGGGGGAGTTCTTC,CASRTDSRGEFF
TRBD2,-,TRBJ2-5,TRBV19,TGTGCCAGTAATAATGGGGGAGCGGGGGAGACCCAGTACTTC,CASNNGGAGETQYF
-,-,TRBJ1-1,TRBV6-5,TGTGCCAGCAGTTACGGGGGGTACACTGAAGCTTTCTTT,CASSYGGYTEAFF
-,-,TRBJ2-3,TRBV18,TGTGCCAGCTCACCACAATCGGGACACACAAGCACAGATACGCAGTATTTT,CASSPQSGHTSTDTQYF
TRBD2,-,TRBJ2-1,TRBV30,TGTGCCTCCTGGACTAGCGGGGGGGGGTACAATGAGCAGTTCTTC,CASWTSGGGYNEQFF
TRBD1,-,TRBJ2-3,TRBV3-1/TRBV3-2,TGTGCCAGCAGCCCGGAGACAGGGTTTGGTGCTAGCACAGATACGCAGTATTTT,CASSPETGFGASTDTQYF
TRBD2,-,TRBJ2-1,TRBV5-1,TGCGCCAGCGGACCCATGACTAGCGGGGGCTACAATGAGCAGTTCTTC,CASGPMTSGGYNEQFF
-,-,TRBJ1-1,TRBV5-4,TGTGCCAGCAGCTTGGGGGGCCGGGAGTTGAACACTGAAGCTTTCTTT,CASSLGGRELNTEAFF
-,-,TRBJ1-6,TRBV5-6,TGTGCCAGCAGCTTCGGGAGTACCTATAATTCACCCCTCCACTTT,CASSFGSTYNSPLHF
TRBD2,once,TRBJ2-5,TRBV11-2,TGTGCCAGCAGCTCCCTCGGGGGGGTAGAGACCCAGTACTTC,CASSSLGGVETQYF
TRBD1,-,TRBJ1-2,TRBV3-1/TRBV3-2,TGTGCCAGCAGCCCCAGCGCCGGGACCGGGACAGGTGTGAACTATGGCTACACCTTC,CASSPSAGTGTGVNYGYTF
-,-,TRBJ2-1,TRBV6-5,TGTGCCAGCAGTTGGGGTCGGCGCACAGGGCTCAATGAGCAGTTCTTC,CASSWGRRTGLNEQFF
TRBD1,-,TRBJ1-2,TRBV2,TGTGCCAGCGGACAGGGGGGGCCCTACTATGGCTACACCTTC,CASGQGGPYYGYTF
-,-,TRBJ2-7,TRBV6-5,TGTGCCAGCAGTTACGGCCAGGCGACAACCTACGAGCAGTACTTC,CASSYGQATTYEQYF
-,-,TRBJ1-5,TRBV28,TGTGCCAGCAGACGACAGGTGGACAATCAGCCCCAGCATTTT,CASRRQVDNQPQHF
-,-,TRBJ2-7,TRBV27,TGTGCCAGCAGCCTCCGGGACAACCCCCGGGACGAGCAGTACTTC,CASSLRDNPRDEQYF
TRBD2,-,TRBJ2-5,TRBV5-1,TGCGCCAGCAGCTTGGGACTAGCGGGGGGACAAGAGACCCAGTACTTC,CASSLGLAGGQETQYF
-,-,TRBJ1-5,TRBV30,TGTGCCTGGAGTTTATCGGGCAATCAGCCCCAGCATTTT,CAWSLSGNQPQHF
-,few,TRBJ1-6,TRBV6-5,TGTGCCAGCAGTTCCAGGGGTGCGGATTCACCCCTCCACTTT,CASSSRGADSPLHF
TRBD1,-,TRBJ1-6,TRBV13,TGTGCCAGCGCAAGGGGGGACAGTAATAATTCACCCCTCCACTTT,CASARGDSNNSPLHF
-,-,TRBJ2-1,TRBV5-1,TGCGCCAGCAGCTGGACGGGGGAAGGTAATGAGCAGTTCTTC,CASSWTGEGNEQFF
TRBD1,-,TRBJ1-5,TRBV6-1,TGTGCCAGCAGTGAACAGACAGGGGACAATCAGCCCCAGCATTTT,CASSEQTGDNQPQHF
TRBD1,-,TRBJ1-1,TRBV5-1,TGCGCCAGCAGCTCGCAGGGGGACACTGAAGCTTTCTTT,CASSSQGDTEAFF
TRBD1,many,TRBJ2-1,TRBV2,TGTGCCAGCACCACACCCCCACCGGGACAGGGAGGGACCTACAATGAGCAGTTCTTC,CASTTPPPGQGGTYNEQFF
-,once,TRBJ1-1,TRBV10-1,TGCGCCAGCAGTGAAGGCGGTGAAGCTTTCTTT,CASSEGGEAFF
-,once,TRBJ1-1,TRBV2,TGTGCCAGCAGTAAAGGACAAACCGAAGCTTTCTTT,CASSKGQTEAFF
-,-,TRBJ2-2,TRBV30,TGTGCCTGGAGTGGTGGGGGGGCGTACACCGGGGAGCTGTTTTTT,CAWSGGGAYTGELFF
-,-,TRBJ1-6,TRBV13,TGTGCCAGCAGCTTAGGCCGGAGGGGAGCGGCTTCACCCCTCCACTTT,CASSLGRRGAASPLHF
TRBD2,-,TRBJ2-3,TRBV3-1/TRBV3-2,TGTGCCAGCAGCCCTGTCAGCGGGGGTGCGGATACGCAGTATTTT,CASSPVSGGADTQYF
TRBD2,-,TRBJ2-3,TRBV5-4,TGTGCCAGCAGCCTAGGACTAGCGGAGACCACAGATACGCAGTATTTT,CASSLGLAETTDTQYF
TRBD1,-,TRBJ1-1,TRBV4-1,TGCGCCAGCAGCTCGAACAGGGGGAATGCTTTCTTT,CASSSNRGNAFF
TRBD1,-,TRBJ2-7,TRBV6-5,TGTGCCAGTCGTAGACAGGGGGCGAGCTCCTACGAGCAGTACTTC,CASRRQGASSYEQYF
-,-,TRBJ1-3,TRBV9,TGTGCCAGCAGCGCCCACAGGGTAGAGGCTGGAAACACCATATATTTT,CASSAHRVEAGNTIYF
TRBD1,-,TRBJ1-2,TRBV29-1,TGCAGCGTTGAAGGACAGGGTATAGGGGGCTACACCTTC,CSVEGQGIGGYTF
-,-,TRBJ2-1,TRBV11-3,TGTGCCAGCAGCTTCCAGGGAGGGGGATACAATGAGCAGTTCTTC,CASSFQGGGYNEQFF
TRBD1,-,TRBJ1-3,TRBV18,TGTGCCAGCTCGGAGAAAGGGACAGTCTCTGGAAACACCATATATTTT,CASSEKGTVSGNTIYF